This TCR beta chain was identified during a study of beta chain features in type 1 diabetes. All of the sorted populations showed purity greater than 98%. Broader study findings: Within the patient group, naive, central memory and Treg TCRB repertoires appeared more similar to each other than within healthy donors. Small HLA sub-analyses could not settle whether HLA shapes TCRB rearrangement. For Type 1 diabetes patients, all four CD4+ subsets carried TCRB CDR3s that were moderately but significantly shorter.

V was trimmed by 3 bases and J by 5 bases, leaving 9 bases between them. From germline, CDR1 is SGHRS and CDR2 YFSETQ. The CDR3 consists of 13 residues. All of the isolated RNA was reverse transcribed, so expressed TCRB transcripts were sequenced. TCRdb's copy holds only in-frame clones and misses some; the assay was immunoSEQ multiplex PCR. This repertoire shows 640,000 or so clones, roughly 13% found once; its top ten account for less than 0.025%. About this clone itself: The antigen remains unidentified.

Sample: naive CD4+ T cells from blood. The chain has TRBV5-1 and TRBJ1-5; no firm D call. This receptor was identified in a man in his late teens or twenties with type 1 diabetes. CDR3 DNA sequence: TGCGCCAGCAGCTCGGGTCTGGATCAGCCCCAGCATTTT. Amino acids: CASSSGLDQPQHF.